Sequencing of this T cell receptor beta chain was carried out in a study of cytomegalovirus exposure and HLA in healthy donors. Study context: Earlier findings included 117 million unique TCR beta sequences obtained from 150 million to 200 million T cells.

CDR1 is SGHTA and CDR2 is FQGNSA in the germline V gene. The V gene lost 2 bases and the J gene lost 2 bases, with 10 bases spanning the gap. This CDR3 has 15 residues. A note on this clone: The antigen is unknown.

Study outcomes and limitations: When presence/absence was analysed, sequencing depth was taken to be roughly uniform across donors. Diagnosis of cytomegalovirus status made by the classifier reportedly showed high specificity and sensitivity. The study designated roughly 160 TCR beta chains cytomegalovirus-associated.

13 Jbeta primers and 60 Vbeta primers were used for the PCR. The repertoire was sequenced with immunoSEQ multiplex PCR; TCRdb's copy has only in-frame clones and lacks some. The repertoire holds under 200,000 clones, with approximately 88% as singletons. This clonotype was obtained from a man aged 25-45 years in good health and CMV-seronegative. The material sequenced was PBMCs. The chain joins TRBV7-2 to TRBJ1-5, with TRBD1 as a possible D gene (5 bases). CDR3 DNA: TGTGCCAGCAGCTTACAGGGCGTAGGCAATCAGCCCCAGCATTTT. Translated: CASSLQGVGNQPQHF.